These 15 T cell receptor beta chains were sequenced from one sample in a study of T cell responses to AZD1222 COVID-19 vaccine (dated by TCRdb to the early 2020s). Receptor amplification or capture employed the immunoSEQ multiplex PCR assay. TCRdb obtained this table from immuneACCESS and retained in-frame rearrangements with V and J assigned. These tables miss some clones; where compared with another copy, unresolved V genes account for less than half of the shortfall, and the remainder is unexplained. Across this sample there are about 120,000 clones, with 86% seen only once. The ten largest clones capture 2.5% to 3.5% of the sample. Reading the label with the study, this specimen's time point is: about 28 days (+/-7) after the second vaccine dose. Sequencing used peripheral blood, obtained 28 days after the second AZD1222 dose. Source of these receptors: an adult who received the AZD1222 COVID-19 vaccine.

The chain employs TRBV14 and TRBJ1-6; D gene ambiguous. Germline loops: CDR1 SGHDN, CDR2 FVKESK. The CDR3 has 14 residues. V was clipped by 0 bases and J by 6 bases, with 6 bases between them. The CDR3 nucleotides read TGTGCCAGCAGCCAAGATCTAGCTAATTCACCCCTCCACTTT. Its protein is CASSQDLANSPLHF. The whole variable domain, remainder taken from reference TRBV14 and TRBJ1-6, is EAGVTQFPSHSVIEKGQTVTLRCDPISGHDNLYWYRRVMGKEIKFLLHFVKESKQDESGMPNNRFLAERTGGTYSTLKVQPAELEDSGVYFCASSQDLANSPLHFGNGTRLTVT.

The V call is TRBV3-1 (or the pseudogene TRBV3-2), the J call TRBJ1-2, with D perhaps TRBD1 (6 bases). This CDR3 is built from 16 residues. V lost 0 bases and J lost 0, with 11 bases in between. Germline CDR1 and CDR2: LGHDT and YNNKEL (reference sequence). CDR3 coding DNA: TGTGCCAGCAGCCAAGACATGGGACAACCTAACTATGGCTACACCTTC. Amino acid sequence: CASSQDMGQPNYGYTF.

The V and J genes are TRBV30 and TRBJ2-7, with 7 positions matching TRBD2. With V trimmed by 7 bases and J by 3 bases, 15 bases remained unmatched. The CDR3 runs 15 residues. The germline V gene encodes CDR1 GTSNPN and CDR2 SVGIG (reference sequence). In DNA, the CDR3 is TGTGCCTCCCTCACGGGTGGGAGGGATGGCTACGAGCAGTACTTC. Translation: CASLTGGRDGYEQYF. The full variable domain, with the rest looked up from reference TRBV30 and TRBJ2-7, is SQTIHQWPATLVQPVGSPLSLECTVEGTSNPNLYWYRQAAGRGLQLLFYSVGIGQISSEVPQNLSASRPQDRQFILSSKKLLLSDSGFYLCASLTGGRDGYEQYFGPGTRLTVT.

The chain has TRBV18 and TRBJ1-1; D unresolved. V lost 3 bases and J lost 7, with 12 bases in between. The CDR3 extends over 13 amino acids. Per the germline V gene, CDR1 is KGHSH and CDR2 is LQKENI. The CDR3, as DNA: TGTGCCAGCTCACCTGTCCTCGCCCATGAAGCTTTCTTT. Translated: CASSPVLAHEAFF.

The gene calls are TRBV6-5 and TRBJ2-1, with D unresolved. CDR1 MNHEY and CDR2 SVGAGI come from the germline V gene. V was cut by 4 bases and J by 11 bases, with 9 bases left in between. CDR3 length: 11 residues. The CDR3 DNA follows: TGTGCCAGCAGTTCCAGTACGAAGCAGTTCTTC. Amino acids: CASSSSTKQFF.

This clone showed up just once. V and J are TRBV3-1 (or the pseudogene TRBV3-2) and TRBJ1-1; D is ambiguous. Trimming took off 0 bases at V and 6 bases at J, with 11 bases between the two ends. Germline loops: CDR1 LGHDT, CDR2 YNNKEL (reference sequence). The length of the CDR3 is 14 residues. CDR3 region: CASSQDGVGSEAFF. CDR3 DNA sequence: TGTGCCAGCAGCCAAGATGGGGTGGGTTCTGAAGCTTTCTTT.

The CDR3 DNA reads TGCGCCAGCAGCCAATTGGAAGGCAGAATGGTCTCTAACTATGGCTACACCTTC. Amino acids: CASSQLEGRMVSNYGYTF. The rearrangement uses TRBV4-1 and TRBJ1-2; D remains ambiguous. The CDR3 has 18 amino acids. Trimming took 2 bases from V and 0 from J, leaving 19 bases between them. In germline, CDR1 is MGHRA, CDR2 YSYEKL.

In its sample, this clone was seen a few times. This chain joins TRBV7-2 and TRBJ2-1; D not certain. The CDR3 consists of 16 residues. Germline V lookup: CDR1 SGHTA, CDR2 FQGNSA. V lost 5 bases and J lost 7, with 21 bases in between. CDR3 protein: CASSNSRAPPGNEQFF. The CDR3 DNA is TGTGCCAGCAGCAATTCCCGGGCTCCGCCTGGTAATGAGCAGTTCTTC.

This chain joins TRBV29-1 and TRBJ1-2; D ambiguous. V was cut by 4 bases and J by 1 base, with 7 bases left in between. Germline V gene sequence: CDR1 SQVTM, CDR2 ANQGSEA. The CDR3 covers 12 residues. Written as DNA, the CDR3 is TGCAGCGTTGGAAACAGTAACTATGGCTACACCTTC. Residues: CSVGNSNYGYTF.

The V call is TRBV19, the J call TRBJ2-1; D remains ambiguous. The CDR3 sequence is 14 residues long. Between the trimmed V and J ends, which lost 1 base and 7 bases, there was a span of 11 bases. Germline-derived CDR1 and CDR2 are LNHDA and SQIVND (reference sequence). The CDR3 DNA follows: TGTGCCAGTAGTATAGCGGGTATTGATAATGAGCAGTTCTTC. This sequence encodes CASSIAGIDNEQFF. The whole variable domain, remainder taken from reference TRBV19 and TRBJ2-1, is DGGITQSPKYLFRKEGQNVTLSCEQNLNHDAMYWYRQDPGQGLRLIYYSQIVNDFQKGDIAEGYSVSREKKESFPLTVTSAQKNPTAFYLCASSIAGIDNEQFFGPGTRLTVL.

The chain links TRBV5-8 to TRBJ1-3; D unclear. Germline V lookup: CDR1 SGHTS, CDR2 YDEGEE. The V gene lost 2 bases and the J gene lost 4 bases, with 10 bases spanning the gap. CDR3 length: 14 residues. The CDR3 is CASSFLVGGNTIYF. CDR3 DNA sequence: TGTGCCAGCAGCTTCCTGGTTGGCGGAAACACCATATATTTT.

The genes are TRBV5-5 and TRBJ2-7; possible D gene TRBD1, 6 bases. The CDR3 sequence is 15 residues long. CDR1 and CDR2 from the germline V gene are SGHKS and YYEKEE (reference sequence). The ends were cut back, 0 bases at V and 2 bases at J, with 12 bases in the middle. The CDR3 loop is CASSLGGDTAYEQYF. Here the CDR3 DNA reads TGTGCCAGCAGCTTGGGAGGGGACACTGCCTACGAGCAGTACTTC.

The chain has TRBV3-1 (or the pseudogene TRBV3-2) and TRBJ2-2; D gene unclear. Trimming left V 3 bases short and J 4 bases short, with 0 bases between. Germline V gives CDR1 LGHDT, CDR2 YNNKEL (reference sequence). This CDR3 is 11 amino acids long. As DNA, the CDR3 is TGTGCCAGCAGCCACACCGGGGAGCTGTTTTTT. This codes for CASSHTGELFF.

The J gene is TRBJ2-2, the V gene TRBV7-9; D ambiguous. CDR1 is SEHNR and CDR2 is FQNEAQ in the germline V gene (reference sequence). This CDR3 has 15 residues. Trimming removed 4 bases from V and 0 bases from J, with 9 bases in between. The CDR3 DNA reads as TGTGCCAGCAGCTCCCCCACCGCGAACACCGGGGAGCTGTTTTTT. Its protein is CASSSPTANTGELFF.

The rearrangement links TRBV19 to TRBJ2-3, with 12 positions matching TRBD2. Germline-derived CDR1 and CDR2 are LNHDA and SQIVND (reference sequence). The trim removed 3 bases at V and 4 bases at J, leaving 5 bases unmatched. The CDR3 runs to 16 residues. CDR3 bases: TGTGCCAGTAGTATTCTAGCGGGGGGGCAGGCAGATACGCAGTATTTT. It translates to CASSILAGGQADTQYF.